This TCR beta chain was observed in a study of blood T cell repertoires in COVID-19. The wider study: COVID-19 samples collected from the United States, Italy and Spain covered acute and convalescent phases.

Original data processing: Estimation of nucleated cell counts was performed using reference gene primer amplification. The data were produced by immunoSEQ multiplex PCR, yet TCRdb's version contains in-frame clones alone and is incomplete. The V and J calls and clone size are taken from that table; D and trimming were inferred from the DNA. Of some 76,000 clones in the sample, less than 90% are singletons; the top ten hold around 13%. CDR3 length equals 12 residues. V lost 6 bases and J 4 bases, leaving 9 bases between the germline ends. Per the germline V gene, CDR1 is MDHEN and CDR2 is SYDVKM. In Seattle, patients joined the study during active infection and were tracked longitudinally.

The sequencing input was peripheral blood. This TCR was recovered from a man between 45 and 60 years old with COVID-19, enrolled during active disease. This sequence joins TRBV28 and TRBJ1-1; no reliable D call. In DNA form, the CDR3 reads TGTGCCAGCAGGCGAGGAGGCACTGAAGCTTTCTTT. Translated: CASRRGGTEAFF.